This TCR beta chain was recovered during a study of blood T cells in healthy people across ages. Study results and limitations: Both naive CD4+ cell counts and diversity were greater in long-lived donors than in aged donors.

Combining a sample-barcoded 5' primer with a J-beta primer mix, a second PCR ran for roughly 7 to 12 cycles. In TCRdb, the 5' RACE reads were re-called with MiXCR into one record per CDR3 protein. The repertoire holds hundreds of thousands of distinct CDR3 sequences, with about half as singletons. The CDR3 extends over 16 amino acids. The V gene's germline CDR1 is LNHDA and CDR2 SQIVND (reference sequence). After removal of 5 bases from V and 0 bases from J, the junction contained 4 bases not matched to a gene. Comment on this clonotype: Its specificity is not known.

The gene calls are TRBV19 and TRBJ2-7; 13 nucleotides line up with TRBD2. The sequence came from a woman aged 60-75 years in good health. The sequenced material came from blood. This CDR3 is CASSSGLAGASYEQYF. In nucleotides, the CDR3 is TGTGCCAGTAGTTCTGGACTAGCGGGGGCCTCCTACGAGCAGTACTTC.